These T cell receptor beta chains were read from a single sample in a study of CD4 T cells in relation to SARS-CoV-2 and coronaviruses. No antigen has been identified for these receptors. Assay: immunoSEQ multiplex PCR; the TCRdb copy retains only in-frame clones and omits some. Found here are some 40,000 clones, 70% to 85% of them singletons; the top ten hold around 20%. The sample comprised memory CD4+ T cells from PBMCs, cultured in vitro. These receptor sequences come from an adult with COVID-19. Both conserved end residues are part of each CDR3. Each record gives: J gene, V gene, CDR3 protein.

j_call: TRBJ2-2; v_call: TRBV5-1; cdr3_aa: CASSLALRTGELFF
j_call: TRBJ1-1; v_call: TRBV10-3; cdr3_aa: CAISATGYTEAFF
j_call: TRBJ2-1; v_call: TRBV7-2; cdr3_aa: CASSKGLAGGIQTNEQFF
j_call: TRBJ2-2; v_call: TRBV27; cdr3_aa: CASKDTGELFF
j_call: TRBJ2-7; v_call: TRBV3-1/TRBV3-2; cdr3_aa: CASSSRTGRLDEQYF
j_call: TRBJ2-2; v_call: TRBV19; cdr3_aa: CASRAGTTYTGELFF
j_call: TRBJ1-5; v_call: TRBV7-2; cdr3_aa: CASSLDAGESQPQHF
j_call: TRBJ2-3; v_call: TRBV13; cdr3_aa: CASSLGEAGALKDTDTQYF
j_call: TRBJ2-2; v_call: TRBV9; cdr3_aa: CASSVSSEAGELFF
j_call: TRBJ2-5; v_call: TRBV15; cdr3_aa: CATSRATQYAETQYF
j_call: TRBJ2-7; v_call: TRBV6-5; cdr3_aa: CASSFEQGASYEQYF